The 18 T cell receptor beta chains below were found in one sample sequenced in a study of shared clonotypes between healthy human individuals. TCRdb's table, derived via immunoSEQ multiplex PCR, lists solely in-frame clones and lacks some. The sample lists under 2.5 million clones, 92% seen once, with approximately 0.39% in the top ten. Input material: naive CD4+ T cells from PBMCs. Subset meaning: CD45RA+ positively selected. The receptor source for this set is a man in his late teens or twenties in good health. Some clones in this sample may be carry-over from other donors' samples.

The V and J genes are TRBV18 and TRBJ2-1; D call uncertain. CDR3 length: 16 amino acids. Between the trimmed V and J ends, which lost 3 bases and 1 base, there was a span of 13 bases. Germline CDR1 KGHSH, CDR2 LQKENI. The CDR3: CASSPVAFVSYNEQFF. CDR3 coding DNA: TGTGCCAGCTCACCTGTAGCCTTTGTGTCCTACAATGAGCAGTTCTTC.

The chain has TRBV28 and TRBJ1-1; a weak D match, TRBD1 (5 bases). The CDR3 contains 16 residues. Germline V gene sequence: CDR1 MDHEN, CDR2 SYDVKM. V was trimmed by 3 bases and J by 1 base, leaving 15 bases between them. The CDR3 protein is CASSFPWGGPNTEAFF. CDR3 nucleotides: TGTGCCAGCAGTTTCCCTTGGGGGGGTCCGAACACTGAAGCTTTCTTT.

This clone was seen a few times. V gene TRBV2 combines with J gene TRBJ2-5; D not certain. V shed 6 bases and J shed 5 bases, with 4 bases lying between them. Germline V gene sequence: CDR1 SNHLY, CDR2 FYNNEI. The CDR3 length is 10 residues. The CDR3 nucleotides read TGTGCCAGCAGGATGGAGACCCAGTACTTC. Protein sequence: CASRMETQYF.

This clone has only a few counts. The chain uses TRBV18 and TRBJ1-3, with a possible D match to TRBD1 (5 bases). V was cut by 4 bases and J by 0 bases, with 22 bases left in between. Germline assignment: CDR1 KGHSH and CDR2 LQKENI. The length of the CDR3 is 19 residues. This CDR3 reads CASSLLKVGDLSSGNTIYF. CDR3 coding DNA: TGTGCCAGCTCACTTTTGAAGGTCGGGGACTTGAGCTCTGGAAACACCATATATTTT.

This clone was counted a single time. J is TRBJ1-2 and V is TRBV18; D may be TRBD1 (6 bases). Germline CDR1 and CDR2: KGHSH and LQKENI. Trimming stripped 6 bases from V and 2 bases from J, with 13 bases between. The CDR3 runs to 14 residues. In DNA form, the CDR3 reads TGTGCCAGCTCTCAGAGGGACAACAACTATGGCTACACCTTC. This codes for CASSQRDNNYGYTF.

The table lists this clone with a count of one. The chain combines TRBV6-5 with TRBJ2-2; possible D gene TRBD2, 6 bases. The germline V gene encodes CDR1 MNHEY and CDR2 SVGAGI. V lost 6 bases and J lost 2, with 13 bases in between. The CDR3 loop spans 15 amino acids. This CDR3 is CASRTPGGNTGELFF. CDR3 DNA: TGTGCCAGCAGGACTCCCGGGGGAAACACCGGGGAGCTGTTTTTT.

This sequence joins TRBV11-2 and TRBJ1-4; D gene uncertain. Trimming removed 0 bases at V and 5 bases at J, with 13 bases between. The germline gives CDR1 SGHAT, CDR2 FQNNGV. This CDR3 has 16 residues. CDR3 protein: CASSLESWRRNEKLFF. Written as DNA, the CDR3 is TGTGCCAGCAGCTTAGAGAGTTGGCGTAGGAATGAAAAACTGTTTTTT.

The chain is built from TRBV9 and TRBJ2-7, with 7 bases lining up with TRBD2. Losses at the gene ends were 3 bases for V and 7 bases for J; bases not matched to a gene: 13. The CDR3 sequence is 15 residues long. CDR1 and CDR2 (germline): SGDLS, YYNGEE. For the CDR3, the DNA is TGTGCCAGCAGCGGAGAGTACGGGAGGTCGGGAGAGCAGTACTTC. This encodes CASSGEYGRSGEQYF. Supplemented by reference TRBV9 and TRBJ2-7, the full variable domain reads DSGVTQTPKHLITATGQRVTLRCSPRSGDLSVYWYQQSLDQGLQFLIQYYNGEERAKGNILERFSAQQFPDLHSELNLSSLELGDSALYFCASSGEYGRSGEQYFGPGTRLTVT.

Here the CDR3 reads CSVLGSTENLYGYTF. In nucleotides, the CDR3 is TGCAGCGTTTTAGGGTCGACAGAAAACCTCTATGGCTACACCTTC. This sequence joins TRBV29-1 and TRBJ1-2, with D perhaps TRBD1 (5 bases). V was cut by 5 bases and J by 4 bases, with 20 bases left in between. CDR3 length: 15 residues. Germline CDR1 reads SQVTM; CDR2 reads ANQGSEA.

The chain couples TRBV5-1 to TRBJ2-3, with 10 bases aligning to TRBD2. Germline trimming cut 7 bases from V and 5 bases from J; bases unmatched to any gene: 7. The length of the CDR3 is 14 residues. Germline V gene data show CDR1 as SGHRS and CDR2 as YFSETQ. The DNA of the CDR3 is TGCGCCAGCGCTAGCGGGAGTGGGCAAGATACGCAGTATTTT. Translation: CASASGSGQDTQYF. Together with reference TRBV5-1 and TRBJ2-3, the CDR3 gives the full variable domain: KAGVTQTPRYLIKTRGQQVTLSCSPISGHRSVSWYQQTPGQGLQFLFEYFSETQRNKGNFPGRFSGRQFSNSRSEMNVSTLELGDSALYLCASASGSGQDTQYFGPGTRLTVL.

The chain has TRBV9 and TRBJ1-2; possible D gene TRBD1, 5 bases. CDR3 size: 13 residues. Trimming left V 7 bases short and J 4 bases short, with 14 bases between. Germline loops: CDR1 SGDLS, CDR2 YYNGEE. CDR3 sequence: CASGGDSPYGYTF. In DNA form, the CDR3 reads TGTGCCAGCGGGGGGGACTCCCCCTATGGCTACACCTTC.

This chain connects TRBV5-1 to TRBJ2-7; tentatively, D is TRBD1 (5 bases). CDR3 length: 14 amino acids. Germline V CDR1 and CDR2: SGHRS, YFSETQ. V was pared by 1 base and J by 3 bases, with 11 bases between. The CDR3 sequence is CASSLPGPYYEQYF. CDR3 nucleotide sequence: TGCGCCAGCAGCTTGCCAGGGCCCTACTACGAGCAGTACTTC.

The rearrangement uses TRBV19 and TRBJ1-1; unclear D gene. V shed 3 bases and J shed 7 bases, with 9 bases lying between them. The CDR3 sequence is 12 residues long. Germline CDR1 LNHDA, CDR2 SQIVND (reference sequence). CDR3 bases: TGTGCCAGTAGTATTCTATGGGGTGAAGCTTTCTTT. It codes for CASSILWGEAFF.

The chain is built from TRBV7-2 and TRBJ1-3; D unresolved. The CDR3 covers 14 residues. V lost 3 bases, J lost 11 bases, and 17 bases lay in between. Germline V CDR1 and CDR2: SGHTA, FQGNSA. The CDR3 protein is CASSFGGPSTAIYF. CDR3 coding DNA: TGTGCCAGCAGCTTCGGTGGACCTTCCACGGCCATATATTTT.

The V and J genes are TRBV14 and TRBJ1-5; the match to TRBD1 covers 8 bases. The V and J ends lost 4 bases and 9 bases, in that order; junction bases with no gene match: 5. The CDR3 sequence is 13 residues long. Germline CDR1 reads SGHDN; CDR2 reads FVKESK. The CDR3 bases are TGTGCCAGCAGCCCAGGACAGGGATCGCCCCAGCATTTT. Its protein product is CASSPGQGSPQHF.

This chain connects TRBV29-1 to TRBJ2-1, with 7 bases aligning to TRBD1. V was clipped by 4 bases and J by 11 bases; unmatched bases: 14. The V gene's germline CDR1 is SQVTM and CDR2 ANQGSEA. The CDR3 has 14 residues. The CDR3 spells CSVGGSDRADKQFF. In nucleotides, the CDR3 is TGCAGCGTTGGGGGCTCCGACAGGGCGGATAAGCAGTTCTTC.

The J gene is TRBJ1-5, the V gene TRBV2; possible D gene TRBD1, 6 bases. The CDR3 runs to 13 residues. V was cut by 10 bases and J by 6 bases, with 16 bases left in between. In germline, CDR1 is SNHLY, CDR2 FYNNEI. The CDR3 here is CATEGDLGQPQHF. CDR3 coding DNA: TGTGCCACTGAGGGGGACTTGGGTCAGCCCCAGCATTTT.

The chain couples TRBV7-8 to TRBJ2-1; D gene uncertain. The CDR3 sequence is 15 residues long. The germline CDR1 and CDR2 sequences are SGHVS and FQNEAQ. Trimming stripped 5 bases from V and 7 bases from J, with 18 bases between. This CDR3 is CASSPGRLSRNEQFF. In DNA form, the CDR3 reads TGTGCCAGCAGCCCGGGCCGCCTAAGTCGGAATGAGCAGTTCTTC. The variable domain in full, completed from reference TRBV7-8 and TRBJ2-1, reads GAGVSQSPRYKVAKRGQDVALRCDPISGHVSLFWYQQALGQGPEFLTYFQNEAQLDKSGLPSDRFFAERPEGSVSTLKIQRTQQEDSAVYLCASSPGRLSRNEQFFGPGTRLTVL.